One sample yielded the 15 T cell receptor beta chains listed below, sequenced in a study of T-cell reconstitution after alpha-beta-depleted transplantation in children. During its preparation, the TCRbeta library received unique molecular identifiers. TCRdb reanalysed the PCR reads using MiXCR and keeps one entry per CDR3 protein. The repertoire holds 100,000 to 120,000 distinct CDR3 sequences, with around 10% as singletons. The sequencing here drew on PBMCs from the stem cell graft donor, taken from the stem cell graft. The receptors stem from a human donor who donated a stem cell graft to a child with acute lymphoblastic leukemia.

CDR3 nucleotide sequence: TGTGCCTGGAGTGTAGGAGGGTTCGGCGGCGAGCAGTACTTC. Protein product: CAWSVGGFGGEQYF. The chain is built from TRBV30 and TRBJ2-7; D perhaps matches TRBD2 (6 bases). The V end lost 0 bases, the J end lost 6 bases, and 15 bases lay between the germline ends. Per the germline V gene, CDR1 is GTSNPN and CDR2 is SVGIG (reference sequence). This CDR3 region has 14 residues.

This clonotype was observed many times. The chain joins TRBV12-3 or TRBV12-4 to TRBJ2-2, with D possibly being TRBD1 (6 bases). V was pared by 3 bases and J by 6 bases, with 8 bases between. This CDR3 comprises 13 residues. The CDR3 nucleotides read TGTGCCAGCAGTTTCGGGACACCCGGGGAGCTGTTTTTT. Residues: CASSFGTPGELFF.

Ten or more counts support this clonotype. The J gene is TRBJ1-5, the V gene TRBV6-2 or TRBV6-3, with TRBD1 identical over 8 bases. The CDR3 consists of 15 residues. V gave up 3 bases and J gave up 6 bases; unmatched junction bases: 7. Germline values: CDR1 MNHEY, CDR2 SVGEGT. The CDR3 region is CASSYSRTGLQPQHF. The DNA of the CDR3 is TGTGCCAGCAGTTATTCCAGGACAGGGCTTCAGCCCCAGCATTTT.

This clonotype was observed many times. The gene calls are TRBV27 and TRBJ1-5; a weak D match, TRBD1 (5 bases). Germline values: CDR1 MNHEY, CDR2 SMNVEV (reference sequence). This CDR3 is built from 16 residues. The germline V and J ends were trimmed by 2 bases and 0 bases, with 11 bases remaining between them. The CDR3 loop reads CASSLQGRYSNQPQHF. The CDR3 DNA is TGTGCCAGCAGTTTACAGGGACGGTATAGCAATCAGCCCCAGCATTTT.

This clonotype was seen ten or more times. The chain carries TRBV4-1 and TRBJ2-1, with TRBD2 matching over 8 bases. The germline V gene has CDR1 MGHRA and CDR2 YSYEKL. Trimming at V came to 1 base and at J to 0 bases, leaving 5 bases not matched to a gene. The CDR3 has 17 residues. CDR3 residues: CASSQGSGVTSYNEQFF. The CDR3 coding sequence is TGCGCCAGCAGCCAAGGTAGCGGGGTTACCTCCTACAATGAGCAGTTCTTC.

In this sample, this clonotype turned up many times. CDR3 region: CASSRSGGGGNSPLHF. DNA of the CDR3: TGTGCCAGCAGCCGCAGCGGGGGCGGTGGGAATTCACCCCTCCACTTT. The rearrangement uses TRBV3-1 and TRBJ1-6; possible D gene TRBD1, 6 bases. The CDR3 runs to 16 residues. Germline CDR1 and CDR2: LGHDT and YNNKEL (reference sequence). Between the trimmed V and J ends, which lost 4 bases and 7 bases, there was a span of 17 bases.

Remarks on this clonotype: This may be a read error: a much more frequent sequence differs by one nucleotide. The V and J genes are TRBV20-1 and TRBJ1-5; D remains ambiguous. Germline CDR1 reads DFQATT; CDR2 reads SNEGSKA (reference sequence). CDR3 length: 16 amino acids. The CDR3: CGAREEVGRAEQPQHF. The DNA for the CDR3 is TGCGGTGCTAGAGAAGAGGTCGGACGTGCAGAGCAGCCCCAGCATTTT.

This clonotype was counted many times. The genes are TRBV27 and TRBJ2-1; possibly TRBD2 for D (6 bases). The CDR3 totals 17 residues. CDR1 and CDR2 from the germline V gene are MNHEY and SMNVEV (reference sequence). V dropped 0 bases and J dropped 0 bases, with 12 bases sitting between them. The CDR3: CASSLSSGGYSYNEQFF. CDR3 in DNA: TGTGCCAGCAGTTTATCTTCCGGGGGATACTCCTACAATGAGCAGTTCTTC.

This clonotype was counted at least ten times. This chain connects TRBV7-2 to TRBJ2-1; TRBD1 is a possible D gene (6 bases). Trimming pared 5 bases from V and 1 base from J, leaving 9 bases between. CDR3 size: 14 residues. Germline loops: CDR1 SGHTA, CDR2 FQGNSA. DNA for the CDR3: TGTGCCAGCAGCCCCGACAGGTCCTACAATGAGCAGTTCTTC. This codes for CASSPDRSYNEQFF.

This clonotype was seen repeatedly, ten times or more. The rearrangement uses TRBV7-2 and TRBJ2-3; TRBD2 matches at 14 bases. Germline loops: CDR1 SGHTA, CDR2 FQGNSA. With 5 bases clipped from V and 2 bases from J, the junction kept 6 bases outside the gene matches. This CDR3 contains 17 residues. The CDR3, as DNA: TGTGCCAGCAGCAAGATGACTAGCGGGGGGGCCACAGATACGCAGTATTTT. This translates into CASSKMTSGGATDTQYF.

This clonotype turned up a few times. The V and J genes are TRBV7-9 and TRBJ2-5; no reliable D call. This CDR3 has 15 amino acids. The ends were cut back, 5 bases at V and 0 bases at J, with 13 bases in the middle. Germline CDR1 is SEHNR and CDR2 is FQNEAQ (reference sequence). The CDR3 nucleotides read TGTGCCAGCAGCCCGAAAGGGCGGAACCAAGAGACCCAGTACTTC. This gives the protein CASSPKGRNQETQYF.

This clonotype was seen ten or more times. The rearrangement joins TRBV9 to TRBJ2-1; 9 bases are shared with TRBD2. CDR1 and CDR2 from the germline V gene are SGDLS and YYNGEE. V lost 0 bases to trimming and J lost 7 bases; unmatched junction nucleotides: 5. The CDR3 sequence is 15 residues long. CDR3 in amino acids: CASSVVLAGPNEQFF. The CDR3 DNA reads TGTGCCAGCAGCGTAGTACTAGCGGGTCCAAATGAGCAGTTCTTC. The whole variable domain, filled in from reference TRBV9 and TRBJ2-1, reads DSGVTQTPKHLITATGQRVTLRCSPRSGDLSVYWYQQSLDQGLQFLIQYYNGEERAKGNILERFSAQQFPDLHSELNLSSLELGDSALYFCASSVVLAGPNEQFFGPGTRLTVL.

This clonotype appeared many times. The chain joins TRBV20-1 to TRBJ2-3; tentative D call: TRBD2 (5 bases). This CDR3 is built from 15 residues. Germline V lookup: CDR1 DFQATT, CDR2 SNEGSKA (reference sequence). Deletions cut 4 bases from V and 2 bases from J, with 16 bases between. The CDR3 nucleotides are TGCAGTGCTACCCTACTAGAGTTTACCACAGATACGCAGTATTTT. Amino acid sequence: CSATLLEFTTDTQYF.

This sequence joins TRBV6-5 and TRBJ1-5; D is ambiguous. V was cut by 2 bases and J by 7 bases, with 12 bases left in between. Germline CDR1 reads MNHEY; CDR2 reads SVGAGI. This CDR3 contains 14 residues. CDR3 nucleotides: TGTGCCAGCAGTTACGCCCTAGGGAGACAGCCCCAGCATTTT. Residues: CASSYALGRQPQHF.

This clonotype was counted many times. J is TRBJ1-5 and V is TRBV7-2; TRBD1 aligns across 7 bases. V trimming: 1 base; J trimming: 5 bases; junction bases outside the gene matches: 8. The CDR3 totals 16 residues. Germline V CDR1 and CDR2: SGHTA, FQGNSA. CDR3 nucleotide sequence: TGTGCCAGCAGCTTAGACGCAGGGGGTAATCATCAGCCCCAGCATTTT. As protein: CASSLDAGGNHQPQHF. The full variable domain, completed using reference TRBV7-2 and TRBJ1-5, is GAGVSQSPSNKVTEKGKDVELRCDPISGHTALYWYRQSLGQGLEFLIYFQGNSAPDKSGLPSDRFSAERTGGSVSTLTIQRTQQEDSAVYLCASSLDAGGNHQPQHFGDGTRLSIL.